This T cell receptor (beta chain) was captured in a study of blood T cell repertoires in COVID-19. For the study at large: Acute-phase and convalescent COVID-19 samples originated in the United States, Italy and Spain. Sample material is recorded as cDNA or gDNA derived from T cells, B-cell-depleted T cells, or PBMCs.

Study processing details: Amplification from reference gene primers served as the basis for estimated nucleated cell counts. Produced via immunoSEQ multiplex PCR; TCRdb's table is partial and in-frame only. The V and J calls and clone size are taken from that table; D and trimming were inferred from the DNA. Of about 87,000 clones in the sample, 60% to 80% were seen once. The CDR3 consists of 15 residues. CDR1 is SGHVS and CDR2 is FNYEAQ in the germline V gene. Trimming pared 1 base from V and 5 bases from J, leaving 15 bases between. The sequencing sample was made of peripheral blood. This TCR was recovered from a woman aged 45-65 years with acute or convalescent COVID-19. This chain connects TRBV7-6 to TRBJ2-7, with a possible D match to TRBD2 (5 bases). For the CDR3, the DNA is TGTGCCAGCAGCTTAGAGGGAGAAGTGAACCACGAGCAGTACTTC. It codes for CASSLEGEVNHEQYF.